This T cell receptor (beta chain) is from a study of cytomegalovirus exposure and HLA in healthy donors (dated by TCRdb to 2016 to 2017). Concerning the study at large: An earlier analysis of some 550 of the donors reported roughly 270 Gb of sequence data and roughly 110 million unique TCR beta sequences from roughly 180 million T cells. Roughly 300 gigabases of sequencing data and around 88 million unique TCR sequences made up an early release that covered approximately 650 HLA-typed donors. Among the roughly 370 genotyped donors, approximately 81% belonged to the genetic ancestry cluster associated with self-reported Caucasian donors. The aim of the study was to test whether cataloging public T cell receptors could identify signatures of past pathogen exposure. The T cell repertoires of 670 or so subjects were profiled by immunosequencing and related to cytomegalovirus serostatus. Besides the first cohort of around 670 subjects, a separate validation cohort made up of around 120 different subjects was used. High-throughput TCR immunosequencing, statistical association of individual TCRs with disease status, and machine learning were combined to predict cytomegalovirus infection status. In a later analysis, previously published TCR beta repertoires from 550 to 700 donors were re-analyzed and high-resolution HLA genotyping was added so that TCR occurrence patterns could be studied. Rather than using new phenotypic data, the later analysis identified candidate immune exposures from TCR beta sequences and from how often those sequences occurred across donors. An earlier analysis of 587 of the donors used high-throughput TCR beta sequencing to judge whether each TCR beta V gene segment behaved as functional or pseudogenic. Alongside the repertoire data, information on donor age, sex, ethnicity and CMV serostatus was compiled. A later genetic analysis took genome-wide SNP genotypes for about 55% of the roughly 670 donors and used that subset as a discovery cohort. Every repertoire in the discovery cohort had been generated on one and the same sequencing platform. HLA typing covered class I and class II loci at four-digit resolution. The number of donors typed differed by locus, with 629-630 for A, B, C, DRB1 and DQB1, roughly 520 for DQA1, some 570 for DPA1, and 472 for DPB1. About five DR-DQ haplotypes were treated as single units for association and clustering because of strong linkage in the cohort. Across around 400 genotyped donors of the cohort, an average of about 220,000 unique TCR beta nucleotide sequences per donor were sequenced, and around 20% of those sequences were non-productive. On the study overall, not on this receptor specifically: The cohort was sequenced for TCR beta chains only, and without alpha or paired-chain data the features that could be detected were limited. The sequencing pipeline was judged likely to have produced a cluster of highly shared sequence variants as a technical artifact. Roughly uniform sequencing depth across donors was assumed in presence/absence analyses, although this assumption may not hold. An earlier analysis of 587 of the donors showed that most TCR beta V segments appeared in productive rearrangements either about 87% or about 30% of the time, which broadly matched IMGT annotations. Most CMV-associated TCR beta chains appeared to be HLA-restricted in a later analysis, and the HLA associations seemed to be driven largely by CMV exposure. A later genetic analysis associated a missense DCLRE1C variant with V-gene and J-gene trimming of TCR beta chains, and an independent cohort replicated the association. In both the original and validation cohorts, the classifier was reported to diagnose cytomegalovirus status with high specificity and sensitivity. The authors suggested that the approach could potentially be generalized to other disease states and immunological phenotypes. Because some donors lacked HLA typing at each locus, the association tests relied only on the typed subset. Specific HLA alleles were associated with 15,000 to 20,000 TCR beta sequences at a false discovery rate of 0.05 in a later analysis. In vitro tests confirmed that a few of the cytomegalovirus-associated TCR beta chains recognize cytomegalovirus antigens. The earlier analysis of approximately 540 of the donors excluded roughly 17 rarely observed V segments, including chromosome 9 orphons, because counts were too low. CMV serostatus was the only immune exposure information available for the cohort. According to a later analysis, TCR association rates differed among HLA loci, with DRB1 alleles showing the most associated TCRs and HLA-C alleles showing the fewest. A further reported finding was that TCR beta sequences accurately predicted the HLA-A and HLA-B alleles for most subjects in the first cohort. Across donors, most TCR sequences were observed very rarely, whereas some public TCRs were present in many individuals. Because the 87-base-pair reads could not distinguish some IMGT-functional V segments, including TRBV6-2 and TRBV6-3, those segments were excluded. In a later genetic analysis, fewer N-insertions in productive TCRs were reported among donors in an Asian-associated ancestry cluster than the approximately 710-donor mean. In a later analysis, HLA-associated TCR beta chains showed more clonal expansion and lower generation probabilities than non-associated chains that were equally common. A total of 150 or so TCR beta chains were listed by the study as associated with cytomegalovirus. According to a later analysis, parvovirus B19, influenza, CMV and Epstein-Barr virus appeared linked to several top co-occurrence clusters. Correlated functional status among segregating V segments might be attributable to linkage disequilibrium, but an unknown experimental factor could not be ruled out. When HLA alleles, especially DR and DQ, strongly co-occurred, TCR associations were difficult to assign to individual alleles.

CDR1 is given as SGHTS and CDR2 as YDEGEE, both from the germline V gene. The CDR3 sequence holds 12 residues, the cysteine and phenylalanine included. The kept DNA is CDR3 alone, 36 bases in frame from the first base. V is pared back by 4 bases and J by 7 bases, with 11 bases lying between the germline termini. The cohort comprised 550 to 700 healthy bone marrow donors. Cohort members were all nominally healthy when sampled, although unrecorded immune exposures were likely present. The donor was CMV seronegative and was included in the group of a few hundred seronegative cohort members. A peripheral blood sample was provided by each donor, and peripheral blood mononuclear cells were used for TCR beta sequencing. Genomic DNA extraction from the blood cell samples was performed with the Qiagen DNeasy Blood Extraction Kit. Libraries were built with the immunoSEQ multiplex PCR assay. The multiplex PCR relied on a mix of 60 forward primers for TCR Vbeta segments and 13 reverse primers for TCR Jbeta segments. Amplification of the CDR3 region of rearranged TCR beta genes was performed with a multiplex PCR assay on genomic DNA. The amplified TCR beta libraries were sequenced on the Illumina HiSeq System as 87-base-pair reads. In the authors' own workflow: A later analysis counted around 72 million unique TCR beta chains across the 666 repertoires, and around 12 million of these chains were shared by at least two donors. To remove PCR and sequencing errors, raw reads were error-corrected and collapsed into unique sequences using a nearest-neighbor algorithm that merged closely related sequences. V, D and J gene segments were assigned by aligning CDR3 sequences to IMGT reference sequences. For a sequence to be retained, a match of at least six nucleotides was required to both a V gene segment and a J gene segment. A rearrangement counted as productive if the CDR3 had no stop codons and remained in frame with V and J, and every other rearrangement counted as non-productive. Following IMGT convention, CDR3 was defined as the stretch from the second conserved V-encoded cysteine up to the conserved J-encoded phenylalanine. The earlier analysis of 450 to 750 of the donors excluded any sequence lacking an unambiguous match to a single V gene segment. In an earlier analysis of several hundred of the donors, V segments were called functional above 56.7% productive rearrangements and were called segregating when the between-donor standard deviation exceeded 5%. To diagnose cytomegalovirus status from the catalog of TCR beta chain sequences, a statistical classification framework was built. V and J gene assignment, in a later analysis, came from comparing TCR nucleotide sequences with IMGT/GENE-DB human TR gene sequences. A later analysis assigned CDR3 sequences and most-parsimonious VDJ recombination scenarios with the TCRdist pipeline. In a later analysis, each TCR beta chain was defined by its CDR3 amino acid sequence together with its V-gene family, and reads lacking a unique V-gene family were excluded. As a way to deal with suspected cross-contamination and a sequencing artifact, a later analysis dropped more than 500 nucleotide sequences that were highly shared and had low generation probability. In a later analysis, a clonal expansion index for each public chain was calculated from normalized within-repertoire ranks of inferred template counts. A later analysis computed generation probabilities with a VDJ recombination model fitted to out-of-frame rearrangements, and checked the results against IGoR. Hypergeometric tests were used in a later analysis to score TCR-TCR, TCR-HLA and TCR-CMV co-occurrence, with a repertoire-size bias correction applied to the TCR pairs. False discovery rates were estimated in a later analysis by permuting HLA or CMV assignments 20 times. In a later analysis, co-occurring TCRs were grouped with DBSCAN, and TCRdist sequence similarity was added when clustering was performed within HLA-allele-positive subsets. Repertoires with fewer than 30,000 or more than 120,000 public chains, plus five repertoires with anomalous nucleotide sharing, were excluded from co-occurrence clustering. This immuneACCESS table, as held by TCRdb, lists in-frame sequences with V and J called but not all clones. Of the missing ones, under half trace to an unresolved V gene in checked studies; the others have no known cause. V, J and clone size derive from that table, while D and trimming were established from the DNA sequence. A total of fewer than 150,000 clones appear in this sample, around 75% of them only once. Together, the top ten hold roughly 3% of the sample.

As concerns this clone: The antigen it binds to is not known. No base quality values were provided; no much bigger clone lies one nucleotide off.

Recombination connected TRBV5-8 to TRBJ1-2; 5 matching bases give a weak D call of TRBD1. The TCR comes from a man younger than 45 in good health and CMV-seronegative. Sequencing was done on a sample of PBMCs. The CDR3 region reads CASSGGLFGYTF. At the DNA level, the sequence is TGTGCCAGCAGCGGGGGACTCTTTGGCTACACCTTC.